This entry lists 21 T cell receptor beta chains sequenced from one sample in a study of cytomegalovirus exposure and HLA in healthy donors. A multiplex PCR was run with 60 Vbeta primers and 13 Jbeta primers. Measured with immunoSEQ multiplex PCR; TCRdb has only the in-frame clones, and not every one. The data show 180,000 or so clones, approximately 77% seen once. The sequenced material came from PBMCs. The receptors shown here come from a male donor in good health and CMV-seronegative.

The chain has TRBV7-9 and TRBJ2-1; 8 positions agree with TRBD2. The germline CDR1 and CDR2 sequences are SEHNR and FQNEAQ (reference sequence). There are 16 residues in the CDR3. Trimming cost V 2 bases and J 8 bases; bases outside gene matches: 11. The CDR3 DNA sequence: TGTGCCAGCAGCTTAATTCTAACGGGAGGGCCAGATGAGCAGTTCTTC. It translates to CASSLILTGGPDEQFF.

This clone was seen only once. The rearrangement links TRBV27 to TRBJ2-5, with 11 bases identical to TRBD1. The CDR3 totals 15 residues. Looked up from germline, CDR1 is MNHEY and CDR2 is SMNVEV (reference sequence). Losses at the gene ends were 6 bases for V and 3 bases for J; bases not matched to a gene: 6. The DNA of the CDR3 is TGTGCCAGCAGGGACAGGGGGCCCATAAAAGAGACCCAGTACTTC. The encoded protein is CASRDRGPIKETQYF.

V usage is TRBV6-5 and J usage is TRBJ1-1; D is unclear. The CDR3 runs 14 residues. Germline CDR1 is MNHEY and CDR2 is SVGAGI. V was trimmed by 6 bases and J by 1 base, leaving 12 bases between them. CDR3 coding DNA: TGTGCCAGCAGGCGGGTGGTACAGAACACTGAAGCTTTCTTT. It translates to CASRRVVQNTEAFF.

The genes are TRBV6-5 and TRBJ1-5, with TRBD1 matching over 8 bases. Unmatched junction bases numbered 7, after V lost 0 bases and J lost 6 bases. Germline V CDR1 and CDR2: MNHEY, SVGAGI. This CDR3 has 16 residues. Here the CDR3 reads CASSYSLSTGVQPQHF. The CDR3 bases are TGTGCCAGCAGTTACTCTCTCTCGACAGGGGTTCAGCCCCAGCATTTT.

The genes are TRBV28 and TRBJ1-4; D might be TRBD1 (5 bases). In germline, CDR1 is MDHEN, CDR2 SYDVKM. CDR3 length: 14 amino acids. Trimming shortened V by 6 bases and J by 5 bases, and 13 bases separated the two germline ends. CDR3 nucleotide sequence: TGTGCCAGCAGCTGGGGGGGGGTCAATGAAAAACTGTTTTTT. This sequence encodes CASSWGGVNEKLFF.

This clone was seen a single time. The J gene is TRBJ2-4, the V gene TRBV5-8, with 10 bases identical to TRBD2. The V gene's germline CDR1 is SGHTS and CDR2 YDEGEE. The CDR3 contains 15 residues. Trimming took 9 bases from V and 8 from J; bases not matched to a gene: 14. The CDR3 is CATTGASGRLDIQYF. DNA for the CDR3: TGTGCCACAACAGGGGCTAGCGGGAGATTGGACATTCAGTACTTC.

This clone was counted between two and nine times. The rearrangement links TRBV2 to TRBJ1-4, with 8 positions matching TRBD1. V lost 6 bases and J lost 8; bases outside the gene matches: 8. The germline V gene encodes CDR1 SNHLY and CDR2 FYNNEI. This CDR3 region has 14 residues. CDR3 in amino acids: CASRRTGIVEKLFF. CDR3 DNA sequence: TGTGCCAGCAGGAGGACAGGGATCGTGGAAAAACTGTTTTTT.

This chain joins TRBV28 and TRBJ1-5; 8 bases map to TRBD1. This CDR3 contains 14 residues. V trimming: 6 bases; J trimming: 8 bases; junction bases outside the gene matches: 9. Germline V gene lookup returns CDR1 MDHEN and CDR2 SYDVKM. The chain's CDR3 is CASREFQGAKPQHF. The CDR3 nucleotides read TGTGCCAGCAGAGAGTTTCAGGGGGCAAAGCCCCAGCATTTT.

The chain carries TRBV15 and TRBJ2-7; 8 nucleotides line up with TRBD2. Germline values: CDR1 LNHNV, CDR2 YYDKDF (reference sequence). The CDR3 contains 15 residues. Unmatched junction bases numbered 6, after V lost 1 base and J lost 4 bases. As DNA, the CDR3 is TGTGCCACCAGCAGAGGGGTCGGGAGGGCTTACGAGCAGTACTTC. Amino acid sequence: CATSRGVGRAYEQYF. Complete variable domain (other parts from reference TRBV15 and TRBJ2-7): DAMVIQNPRYQVTQFGKPVTLSCSQTLNHNVMYWYQQKSSQAPKLLFHYYDKDFNNEADTPDNFQSRRPNTSFCFLDIRSPGLGDTAMYLCATSRGVGRAYEQYFGPGTRLTVT.

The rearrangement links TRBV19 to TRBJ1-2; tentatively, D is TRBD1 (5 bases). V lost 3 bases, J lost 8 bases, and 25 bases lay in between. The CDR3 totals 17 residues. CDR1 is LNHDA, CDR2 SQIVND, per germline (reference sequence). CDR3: CASSMTGRDVGKGGYTF. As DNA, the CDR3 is TGTGCCAGTAGTATGACCGGCCGCGACGTAGGGAAGGGGGGCTACACCTTC.

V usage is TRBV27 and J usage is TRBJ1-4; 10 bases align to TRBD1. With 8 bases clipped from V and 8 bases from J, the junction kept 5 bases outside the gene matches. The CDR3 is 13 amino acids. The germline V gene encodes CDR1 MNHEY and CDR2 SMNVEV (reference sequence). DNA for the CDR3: TGTGCCAGCTCAGACAGGGGGCCCGAAAAACTGTTTTTT. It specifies CASSDRGPEKLFF.

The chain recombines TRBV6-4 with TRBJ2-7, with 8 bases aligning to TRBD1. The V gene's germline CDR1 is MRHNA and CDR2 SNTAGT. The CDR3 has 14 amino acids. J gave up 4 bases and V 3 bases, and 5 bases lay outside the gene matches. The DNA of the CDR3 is TGTGCCAGCAGTGAGGGACAGGTGAGTTACGAGCAGTACTTC. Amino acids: CASSEGQVSYEQYF.

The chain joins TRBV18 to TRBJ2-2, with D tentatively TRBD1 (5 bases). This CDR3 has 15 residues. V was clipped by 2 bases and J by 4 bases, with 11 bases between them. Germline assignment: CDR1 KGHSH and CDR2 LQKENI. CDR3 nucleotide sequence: TGTGCCAGCTCACCATTCCAGGGAAGCACCGGGGAGCTGTTTTTT. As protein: CASSPFQGSTGELFF.

This CDR3 reads CASSLPTITGTGDYEQYF. The CDR3 nucleotides read TGTGCCAGCAGTCTTCCGACCATTACCGGGACAGGTGATTACGAGCAGTACTTC. This sequence joins TRBV27 and TRBJ2-7; 8 nucleotides match TRBD1. V was pared by 5 bases and J by 4 bases, with 19 bases of the junction left unmatched. CDR3 size: 18 residues. The germline gives CDR1 MNHEY, CDR2 SMNVEV (reference sequence).

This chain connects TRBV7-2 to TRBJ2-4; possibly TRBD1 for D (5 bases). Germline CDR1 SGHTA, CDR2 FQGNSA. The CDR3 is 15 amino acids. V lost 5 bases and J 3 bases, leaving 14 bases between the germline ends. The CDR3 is CASSDPGSGKNIQYF. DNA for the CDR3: TGTGCCAGCAGCGATCCAGGGTCGGGCAAAAACATTCAGTACTTC.

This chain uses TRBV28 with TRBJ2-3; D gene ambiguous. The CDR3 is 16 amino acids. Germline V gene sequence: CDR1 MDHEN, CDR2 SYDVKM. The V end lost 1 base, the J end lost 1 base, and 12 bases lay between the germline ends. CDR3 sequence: CASSLYGSHRTDTQYF. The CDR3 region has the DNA TGTGCCAGCAGTTTATATGGTAGCCACCGCACAGATACGCAGTATTTT.

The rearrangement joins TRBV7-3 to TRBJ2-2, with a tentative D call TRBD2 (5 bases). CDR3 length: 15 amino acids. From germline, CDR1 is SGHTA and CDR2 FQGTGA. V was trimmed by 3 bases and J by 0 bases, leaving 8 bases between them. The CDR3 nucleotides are TGTGCCAGCAGCTTCAGCGGAGCGAACACCGGGGAGCTGTTTTTT. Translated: CASSFSGANTGELFF.

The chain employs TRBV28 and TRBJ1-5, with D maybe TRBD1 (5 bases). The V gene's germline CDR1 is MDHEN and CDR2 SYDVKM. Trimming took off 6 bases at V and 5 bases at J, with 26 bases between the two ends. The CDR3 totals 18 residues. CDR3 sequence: CASSLSAGLGSGDQPQHF. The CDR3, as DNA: TGTGCCAGCAGCCTAAGTGCAGGGCTGGGAAGTGGGGATCAGCCCCAGCATTTT.

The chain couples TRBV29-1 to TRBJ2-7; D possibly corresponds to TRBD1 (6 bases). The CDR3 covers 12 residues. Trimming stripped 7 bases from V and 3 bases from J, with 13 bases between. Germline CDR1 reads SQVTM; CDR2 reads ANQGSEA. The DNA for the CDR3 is TGCAGCGCAGCCCGGGACAACTACGAGCAGTACTTC. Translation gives CSAARDNYEQYF.

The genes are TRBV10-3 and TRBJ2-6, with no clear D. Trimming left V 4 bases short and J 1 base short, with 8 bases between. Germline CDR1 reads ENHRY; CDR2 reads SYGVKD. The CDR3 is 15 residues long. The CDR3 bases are TGTGCCATCAGTGTCTCCGGGTCTGGGGCCAACGTCCTGACTTTC. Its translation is CAISVSGSGANVLTF.

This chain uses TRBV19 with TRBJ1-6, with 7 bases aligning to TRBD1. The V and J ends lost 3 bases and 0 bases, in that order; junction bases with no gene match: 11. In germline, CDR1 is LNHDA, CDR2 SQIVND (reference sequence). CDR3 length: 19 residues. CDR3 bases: TGTGCCAGTAGTATCACAGGGGTGCGGCGGGGCTCCTATAATTCACCCCTCCACTTT. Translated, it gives CASSITGVRRGSYNSPLHF.